These 14 T cell receptor beta chains share one sample of origin, sequenced in a study of cytomegalovirus exposure and HLA in healthy donors. The PCR contained 60 Vbeta and 13 Jbeta primers. Assay used: immunoSEQ multiplex PCR; TCRdb lists only in-frame clones, some missing. The sample consists of 75,000 to 100,000 clones, about 72% of them appearing once. Sequencing was performed on PBMCs. All receptors derive from an older woman in good health and CMV-seropositive.

The chain combines TRBV27 with TRBJ1-6; 7 positions match TRBD1. CDR1 and CDR2 (germline): MNHEY, SMNVEV (reference sequence). J gave up 10 bases and V 6 bases, and 9 bases lay outside the gene matches. The CDR3 consists of 14 residues. The CDR3 DNA follows: TGTGCCAGCAGCCATCAAGGGGGCGGATCACCCCTCCACTTT. Residues: CASSHQGGGSPLHF.

The V gene is TRBV19, the J gene TRBJ2-1, with 9 bases identical to TRBD1. V was clipped by 5 bases and J by 7 bases; unmatched bases: 9. Germline V gene sequence: CDR1 LNHDA, CDR2 SQIVND (reference sequence). There are 15 residues in the CDR3. CDR3 amino acids: CASSFTGTGRNEQFF. CDR3 sequence (DNA): TGTGCCAGTAGTTTCACCGGGACAGGGAGGAATGAGCAGTTCTTC.

A single count supports this clone. The chain couples TRBV2 to TRBJ2-1; TRBD2 is a possible D gene (5 bases). The CDR3 sequence is 18 residues long. CDR1 is SNHLY, CDR2 FYNNEI, per germline. V lost 5 bases and J lost 2, with 22 bases in between. The CDR3 here is CASSLRQLSSGAYNEQFF. In DNA, the CDR3 is TGTGCCAGCAGTCTAAGACAACTTTCTTCCGGGGCCTACAATGAGCAGTTCTTC.

The chain carries TRBV5-6 and TRBJ1-5; 9 positions match TRBD1. Unmatched junction bases numbered 15, after V lost 4 bases and J lost 7 bases. The germline CDR1 and CDR2 sequences are SGHDT and YYEEEE. The CDR3 is 17 amino acids. The CDR3 protein is CASSTWDRELPRQPQHF. The CDR3 DNA follows: TGTGCCAGCAGCACCTGGGACAGGGAATTGCCTCGGCAGCCCCAGCATTTT. The full variable domain, in which reference TRBV5-6 and TRBJ1-5 provide the parts outside the CDR3, is DAGVTQSPTHLIKTRGQQVTLRCSPKSGHDTVSWYQQALGQGPQFIFQYYEEEERQRGNFPDRFSGHQFPNYSSELNVNALLLGDSALYLCASSTWDRELPRQPQHFGDGTRLSIL.

The chain recombines TRBV5-4 with TRBJ1-2, with D possibly matching TRBD1 (6 bases). The CDR3 loop spans 14 amino acids. V lost 4 bases and J lost 2, with 12 bases in between. Germline CDR1 reads SGHNT; CDR2 reads YYREEE (reference sequence). CDR3 loop: CASSPRGGNYGYTF. CDR3 nucleotide sequence: TGTGCCAGCAGCCCCAGGGGAGGGAACTATGGCTACACCTTC. The entire variable domain, with the rest obtained from reference TRBV5-4 and TRBJ1-2, is as follows: ETGVTQSPTHLIKTRGQQVTLRCSSQSGHNTVSWYQQALGQGPQFIFQYYREEENGRGNFPPRFSGLQFPNYSSELNVNALELDDSALYLCASSPRGGNYGYTFGSGTRLTVV.

This chain joins TRBV9 and TRBJ1-4; 7 nucleotides line up with TRBD1. Germline V gene lookup returns CDR1 SGDLS and CDR2 YYNGEE. There are 16 residues in the CDR3. V shed 2 bases, J shed 7 bases, and the junction held 11 bases outside the gene matches. The CDR3 protein is CASSVTGVISGEKLFF. CDR3 DNA sequence: TGTGCCAGCAGCGTTACAGGGGTGATATCGGGTGAAAAACTGTTTTTT.

The chain combines TRBV7-3 with TRBJ2-3; 9 bases are shared with TRBD2. V gave up 5 bases and J gave up 2 bases; unmatched junction bases: 5. The CDR3 spans 15 residues. The germline CDR1 and CDR2 sequences are SGHTA and FQGTGA. This CDR3 reads CASSISSGATDTQYF. In nucleotides, the CDR3 is TGTGCCAGCAGCATATCTAGCGGGGCCACAGATACGCAGTATTTT.

CDR3 nucleotide sequence: TGTGCCAGCAGCGTAGAGGGGGCGCTGGCCGGGGAGCTGTTTTTT. Protein sequence: CASSVEGALAGELFF. The chain uses TRBV9 and TRBJ2-2; 7 positions agree with TRBD1. With 0 bases clipped from V and 6 bases from J, the junction kept 5 bases outside the gene matches. The CDR3 runs to 15 residues. Per the germline V gene, CDR1 is SGDLS and CDR2 is YYNGEE.

The V and J genes are TRBV10-1 and TRBJ2-1, with 11 bases matching TRBD2. The trim removed 3 bases at V and 7 bases at J, leaving 8 bases unmatched. The CDR3 is made up of 16 amino acids. Germline lookup yields CDR1 WNHNN and CDR2 SYGVQD (reference sequence). CDR3 coding DNA: TGCGCCAGCAGTGATAGCGGGAGGGCCGAGTGGAATGAGCAGTTCTTC. Protein product: CASSDSGRAEWNEQFF.

V gene TRBV10-1 combines with J gene TRBJ2-1; D call uncertain. Germline V gene sequence: CDR1 WNHNN, CDR2 SYGVQD (reference sequence). Trimming took 8 bases from V and 4 from J, leaving 6 bases between them. This CDR3 has 11 residues. The CDR3 here is CASSEYNEQFF. The CDR3 DNA follows: TGCGCCAGCTCTGAGTACAATGAGCAGTTCTTC.

This sequence joins TRBV18 and TRBJ2-7; 8 bases are shared with TRBD1. The CDR3 loop spans 14 amino acids. In germline, CDR1 is KGHSH, CDR2 LQKENI. Trimming at V came to 6 bases and at J to 3 bases, leaving 7 bases not matched to a gene. The CDR3: CASSVDRAGYEQYF. In DNA, the CDR3 is TGTGCCAGCTCGGTGGACAGGGCGGGCTACGAGCAGTACTTC.

This clone was found once. J is TRBJ1-3 and V is TRBV28; 7 bases are a match to TRBD1. The germline CDR1 and CDR2 sequences are MDHEN and SYDVKM. V dropped 2 bases and J dropped 0; count of bases not matched to a gene: 4. The CDR3 consists of 16 residues. DNA for the CDR3: TGTGCCAGCAGTTTAGACAGGGCTCCCTCTGGAAACACCATATATTTT. It translates to CASSLDRAPSGNTIYF.

The V and J genes are TRBV21-1 and TRBJ2-7; the table's D call of TRBD2 was not tested on the DNA. TRBV21-1 is a documented pseudogene. The CDR3 is made up of 15 amino acids. CDR3 region: CASRVIAGGLDEQYF. DNA of the CDR3: TGTGCCAGCAGAGTCATAGCGGGAGGGCTCGACGAGCAGTACTTC.

V and J are TRBV5-4 and TRBJ2-7; D is undetermined. V dropped 0 bases and J dropped 4 bases, with 17 bases sitting between them. The CDR3 runs to 16 residues. From germline, CDR1 is SGHNT and CDR2 YYREEE (reference sequence). CDR3 sequence reads: CASSLAFGASEYEQYF. The CDR3 DNA reads TGTGCCAGCAGCTTGGCTTTCGGTGCAAGTGAGTACGAGCAGTACTTC. The full variable domain, in which reference TRBV5-4 and TRBJ2-7 provide the parts outside the CDR3, is ETGVTQSPTHLIKTRGQQVTLRCSSQSGHNTVSWYQQALGQGPQFIFQYYREEENGRGNFPPRFSGLQFPNYSSELNVNALELDDSALYLCASSLAFGASEYEQYFGPGTRLTVT.